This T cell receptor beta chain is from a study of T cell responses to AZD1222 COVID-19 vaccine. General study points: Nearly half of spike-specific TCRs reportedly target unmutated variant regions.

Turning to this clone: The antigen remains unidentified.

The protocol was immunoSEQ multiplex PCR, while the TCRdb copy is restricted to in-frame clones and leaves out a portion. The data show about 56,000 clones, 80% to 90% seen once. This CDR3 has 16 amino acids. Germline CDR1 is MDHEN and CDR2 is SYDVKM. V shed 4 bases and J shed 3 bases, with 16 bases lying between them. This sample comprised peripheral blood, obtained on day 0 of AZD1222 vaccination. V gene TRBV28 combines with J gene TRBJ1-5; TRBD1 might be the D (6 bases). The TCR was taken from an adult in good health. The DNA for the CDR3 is TGTGCCAGCAGTTCTCTCGGACAGCTCCTCAATCAGCCCCAGCATTTT. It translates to CASSSLGQLLNQPQHF.